This is a list of T cell receptor beta chains from one sample in a study of radiation and T cells in renal cell carcinoma. TCRdb's copy holds only in-frame clones and misses some; the assay was immunoSEQ multiplex PCR. The sample contains about 130,000 clones, 88% of which appear only once. The source material was blood, sampled from a patient whose treatment included radiotherapy and nephrectomy. The receptors come from a woman between 45 and 60 years old with renal cell carcinoma. CDR3s include the opening cysteine and the closing phenylalanine or tryptophan.

V gene | CDR3 protein
TRBV7-3 | CASSLGGEGEKLFF
TRBV5-4 | CASSSPRQGMNTEAFF
TRBV4-3 | CASSPLLNTEAFF
TRBV2 | CASSLDPPGYEQYF
TRBV6-5 | CASSRQRLTGELFF
TRBV6-1 | CASSDRVNSPLHF
TRBV21-1 | CASSKAVTGGDQPQHF
TRBV19 | CASSIREGSGSPLHF
TRBV4-1 | CASSQVTFRGLETQYF
TRBV7-2 | CASALRPGTEYIRQFF
TRBV5-5 | CASSQEWGGLMEAFF
TRBV30 | CAWSPLGQANTEAFF
TRBV19 | CASRSNTGGDEKLFF
TRBV4-3 | CASSPGLDTEAFF
TRBV19 | CASEDTGNPGANVLTF
TRBV5-1 | CASSSGGAIQETQYF
TRBV7-9 | CASSNVGSNHF
TRBV5-4 | CASSLRNRVSHEQYF
TRBV18 | CASSQGAQGYTF
TRBV30 | CAWSGTNYGYTF
TRBV7-9 | CASSSQGVDQPQHF
TRBV18 | CASSLGQRNTEAFF
TRBV6-6 | CASSYSNSFGGYTF
TRBV14 | CASSRGQGEANEQYF
TRBV7-6 | CASSLAEGHYEQYF
TRBV2 | CASSPTENEKLFF
TRBV30 | CAWSVIAGGLETQYF
TRBV10-3 | CAISGNGYGELFF
TRBV6-1 | CASSGTGDLRIGNQPQHF
TRBV5-1 | CASSLPWTGDQETQYF
TRBV9 | CASSGETANTEAFF
TRBV5-4 | CASRPTGYGYTF
TRBV2 | CASILETYHGYTF
TRBV4-2 | CASSQVWTSGGAIYNEQFF
TRBV6-6 | CASSYSKGTGGYTF
TRBV19 | CASSIKPGRGRVTDTQYF
TRBV6-4 | CASSDSGWAGGPNTQYF
TRBV19 | CASSGRGVETQYF
TRBV2 | CASSLSSGREGYTF
TRBV11-3 | CASSQGSGSAIYF
TRBV19 | CASSIAQGSNQPQHF